Listed below are T cell receptor beta chains from one sample, sequenced in a study of T cell responses to AZD1222 COVID-19 vaccine. Using immunoSEQ multiplex PCR, the repertoire was profiled, and TCRdb retains in-frame clones only, with some absent. Here the sample spans roughly 200,000 clones, 80% to 95% being singletons. The sequencing here drew on peripheral blood, taken 28 days after the second AZD1222 dose. The receptors here all came from an adult who received the AZD1222 COVID-19 vaccine. Each CDR3 is given with its conserved first and last residue. D genes are given only for firm matches. Clone size is not always given. Where it is, it says once, few, many or a class for expanded clones.

J gene | clone size | V gene | D gene | CDR3 protein | CDR3 DNA
TRBJ1-1 | NA | TRBV15 | NA | CATSSHSRVYTEAFF | TGTGCCACCAGCAGCCACTCCCGGGTATACACTGAAGCTTTCTTT
TRBJ2-1 | NA | TRBV20-1 | NA | CSASFRRGRIGGINEQFF | TGCAGTGCTAGTTTTCGGCGGGGGAGAATAGGGGGAATCAATGAGCAGTTCTTC
TRBJ2-7 | NA | TRBV6-5 | NA | CASRDSHSAYEQYF | TGTGCCAGCAGAGACTCCCACTCGGCCTACGAGCAGTACTTC
TRBJ1-2 | NA | TRBV9 | TRBD1 | CASSVDGTGQGYTF | TGTGCCAGCAGCGTAGACGGGACAGGGCAAGGCTACACCTTC
TRBJ1-4 | NA | TRBV10-1 | NA | CANSGPAKRDNEKLFF | TGCGCCAACTCGGGACCGGCTAAAAGGGATAATGAAAAACTGTTTTTT
TRBJ1-1 | NA | TRBV6-5 | NA | CASRVGDDAFF | TGTGCCAGCAGGGTGGGGGATGACGCTTTCTTT
TRBJ1-3 | NA | TRBV15 | NA | CATSRDFQGGSGNTIYF | TGTGCCACCAGCAGAGATTTCCAGGGAGGCTCTGGAAACACCATATATTTT
TRBJ1-5 | NA | TRBV28 | TRBD1 | CATSDRVSGNQPQHF | TGTGCCACCTCGGACAGGGTGAGTGGCAATCAGCCCCAGCATTTT
TRBJ2-7 | NA | TRBV2 | TRBD1 | CASSAGQDYEQYF | TGTGCCAGCAGTGCGGGACAGGACTACGAGCAGTACTTC
TRBJ2-2 | NA | TRBV3-1/TRBV3-2 | TRBD2 | CASSLQTSGSPTGELFF | TGTGCCAGCAGCCTGCAGACTAGCGGGAGTCCCACCGGGGAGCTGTTTTTT
TRBJ2-7 | NA | TRBV4-1 | TRBD2 | CASSQHTSGVYEQYF | TGCGCCAGCAGCCAACATACTAGCGGGGTCTACGAGCAGTACTTC
TRBJ1-3 | NA | TRBV10-3 | NA | CAISGDGSGNTIYF | TGTGCCATCAGTGGGGACGGCTCTGGAAACACCATATATTTT
TRBJ1-5 | NA | TRBV6-5 | TRBD1 | CASSYSEAGGTQPQHF | TGTGCCAGCAGTTACTCTGAGGCAGGGGGGACTCAGCCCCAGCATTTT
TRBJ1-2 | NA | TRBV19 | NA | CASSIDIYGYTF | TGTGCCAGTAGTATAGACATCTATGGCTACACCTTC
TRBJ1-3 | NA | TRBV28 | NA | CASSSPSSSGNTIYF | TGTGCCAGCAGTTCACCAAGCAGCTCTGGAAACACCATATATTTT
TRBJ2-5 | NA | TRBV5-1 | NA | CASSLSGKKETQYF | TGCGCCAGCAGCTTGTCGGGGAAGAAAGAGACCCAGTACTTC
TRBJ2-1 | NA | TRBV5-1 | NA | CASSLGQSPNEQFF | TGCGCCAGCAGCTTGGGACAGTCACCGAATGAGCAGTTCTTC
TRBJ1-4 | NA | TRBV28 | TRBD1 | CASSLAGTGDEKLFF | TGTGCCAGCAGTTTAGCCGGGACAGGGGATGAAAAACTGTTTTTT
TRBJ1-5 | NA | TRBV30 | NA | CAWKGEGNQPQHF | TGTGCCTGGAAGGGGGAAGGTAATCAGCCCCAGCATTTT
TRBJ2-1 | NA | TRBV10-3 | TRBD2 | CAISEGLASYNEQFF | TGTGCCATCAGTGAGGGACTAGCGAGCTACAATGAGCAGTTCTTC
TRBJ1-5 | once | TRBV25-1 | NA | CARPTEPQHF | TGTGCCAGGCCAACGGAGCCCCAGCATTTT
TRBJ1-3 | NA | TRBV28 | TRBD1 | CASSSTGWEGNTIYF | TGTGCCAGCAGTTCGACAGGGTGGGAGGGAAACACCATATATTTT
TRBJ1-2 | NA | TRBV6-5 | NA | CASSYSRGQYGYTF | TGTGCCAGCAGTTACTCTCGAGGCCAGTACGGCTACACCTTC
TRBJ2-5 | NA | TRBV5-1 | TRBD1 | CASSLNPGQGARETQYF | TGCGCCAGCAGCTTGAATCCGGGACAGGGGGCTCGGGAGACCCAGTACTTC
TRBJ1-1 | few | TRBV5-1 | NA | CASSLAGEPRAFF | TGCGCCAGCAGCTTGGCCGGAGAGCCTCGGGCTTTCTTT
TRBJ2-7 | once | TRBV5-6 | TRBD2 | CASSLPGLGTYEQYF | TGTGCCAGCAGCTTACCGGGACTAGGAACCTACGAGCAGTACTTC
TRBJ2-7 | NA | TRBV27 | NA | CASSLSHEQYF | TGTGCCAGCAGTTTAAGCCACGAGCAGTACTTC
TRBJ2-1 | once | TRBV7-3 | TRBD2 | CASSFNSGRPDNEQFF | TGTGCCAGCAGTTTTAACAGCGGGAGGCCTGACAATGAGCAGTTCTTC